The 27 T cell receptor beta chains below all came from one sample that was sequenced in a study of blood T cells in healthy people across ages. With a J-beta primer mix and a sample-barcoded 5' primer, a second PCR ran about 7 to 11 cycles. TCRdb re-called the 5' RACE reads with MiXCR, one entry per CDR3 protein. Of hundreds of thousands of distinct CDR3 sequences in the sample, roughly 45% were seen once. What was sequenced was blood. Source of these receptors: a woman aged 55 to 70 in good health.

CDR3 sequence: CASSVTGNEKLFF. Written as DNA, the CDR3 is TGTGCCAGCAGCGTGACAGGGAATGAAAAACTGTTTTTT. The rearrangement uses TRBV7-9 and TRBJ1-4; TRBD1 matches 7 bases. Trimming removed 5 bases from V and 5 bases from J; junction bases left unmatched: 2. This CDR3 has 13 residues. The germline V gene has CDR1 SEHNR and CDR2 FQNEAQ (reference sequence). The full variable domain, with the rest looked up from reference TRBV7-9 and TRBJ1-4, is DTGVSQNPRHKITKRGQNVTFRCDPISEHNRLYWYRQTLGQGPEFLTYFQNEAQLEKSRLLSDRFSAERPKGSFSTLEIQRTEQGDSAMYLCASSVTGNEKLFFGSGTQLSVL.

The chain joins TRBV11-2 to TRBJ2-3; TRBD2 aligns across 9 bases. Germline CDR1 and CDR2: SGHAT and FQNNGV. The length of the CDR3 is 16 residues. The ends lost 1 base at V and 7 bases at J; junction bases unmatched: 9. CDR3 DNA: TGTGCCAGCAGCTTAGTGGGCGGGGGGGTTTGGAATACGCAGTATTTT. Residues: CASSLVGGGVWNTQYF.

This clonotype was counted at least ten times. The CDR3 spells CASSQVPYILEFQETQYF. CDR3 sequence (DNA): TGTGCCAGCAGCCAAGTGCCCTACATTCTCGAATTCCAAGAGACCCAGTACTTC. The chain combines TRBV3-1 with TRBJ2-5, with D unresolved. The V end lost 1 base, the J end lost 1 base, and 19 bases lay between the germline ends. CDR1 and CDR2 (germline): LGHDT, YNNKEL (reference sequence). The CDR3 is made up of 18 amino acids.

The chain combines TRBV3-1 with TRBJ2-3; D may correspond to TRBD1 or TRBD2 (5 bases each). This CDR3 contains 13 residues. Germline loops: CDR1 LGHDT, CDR2 YNNKEL (reference sequence). Between the trimmed V and J ends, which lost 1 base and 5 bases, there was a span of 7 bases. The CDR3 DNA sequence: TGTGCCAGCAGCCAAGGGGGGATAGATACGCAGTATTTT. Translating gives CASSQGGIDTQYF.

In this sample, this clonotype turned up once. The rearrangement joins TRBV20-1 to TRBJ2-5; 10 bases agree with TRBD2. V was pared by 3 bases and J by 2 bases, with 9 bases of the junction left unmatched. The CDR3 is made up of 16 amino acids. Germline V gene sequence: CDR1 DFQATT, CDR2 SNEGSKA (reference sequence). This CDR3 is CSASPGLAARQETQYF. In DNA form, the CDR3 reads TGCAGTGCTAGCCCAGGACTAGCGGCCAGGCAAGAGACCCAGTACTTC.

This clonotype was counted between two and nine times. V is TRBV6-5 and J is TRBJ1-4; tentative D call: TRBD1 (6 bases). The CDR3 spans 15 residues. Trimming shortened V by 0 bases and J by 6 bases, and 11 bases separated the two germline ends. Germline V gene data show CDR1 as MNHEY and CDR2 as SVGAGI. CDR3 DNA sequence: TGTGCCAGCAGTTACTCTTCGGAGGGGGATGAAAAACTGTTTTTT. Its protein is CASSYSSEGDEKLFF.

About this clonotype: Possible read error: a much larger clone is one base away. The CDR3 DNA sequence: TGTGCCAGCAGCCGAGGATGGGACTGGAACAATGAGCAGTACTTC. It translates to CASSRGWDWNNEQYF. V usage is TRBV7-2 and J usage is TRBJ2-7, with D perhaps matching TRBD2 (6 bases). The CDR3 is made up of 15 amino acids. Germline V lookup: CDR1 SGHTA, CDR2 FQGNSA. The V end was cut by 5 bases, the J end by 7 bases, with 21 bases between.

This clonotype was seen a single time. The J gene is TRBJ2-5, the V gene TRBV20-1; 8 bases fit TRBD1. J gave up 11 bases and V 3 bases, and 11 bases lay outside the gene matches. Germline V lookup: CDR1 DFQATT, CDR2 SNEGSKA (reference sequence). The CDR3 is made up of 13 amino acids. CDR3 region: CSARVGDRRAQYF. CDR3 nucleotide sequence: TGCAGTGCTAGGGTTGGGGACAGGAGAGCGCAGTACTTC.

The gene calls are TRBV7-9 and TRBJ1-1; no clear D. This CDR3 has 15 residues. Germline V lookup: CDR1 SEHNR, CDR2 FQNEAQ (reference sequence). Trimming left V 0 bases short and J 5 bases short, with 13 bases between. The CDR3 nucleotides read TGTGCCAGCAGCTTAGCTGGGGTGGAGCGGACTGAAGCTTTCTTT. Protein sequence: CASSLAGVERTEAFF.

The rearrangement joins TRBV7-3 to TRBJ2-2; 10 bases line up with TRBD1. The germline V gene has CDR1 SGHTA and CDR2 FQGTGA. This CDR3 region has 15 residues. Trimming removed 5 bases from V and 4 bases from J; junction bases left unmatched: 4. Here the CDR3 DNA reads TGTGCCAGCAGCGACCGGGACAGGGGCACCGGGGAGCTGTTTTTT. It codes for CASSDRDRGTGELFF. The whole variable domain, remainder taken from reference TRBV7-3 and TRBJ2-2, is GAGVSQTPSNKVTEKGKYVELRCDPISGHTALYWYRQSLGQGPEFLIYFQGTGAADDSGLPNDRFFAVRPEGSVSTLKIQRTERGDSAVYLCASSDRDRGTGELFFGEGSRLTVL.

This clonotype was counted a single time. The chain links TRBV4-1 to TRBJ1-1; TRBD1 matches at 9 bases. The V and J ends lost 4 bases and 6 bases, in that order; junction bases with no gene match: 12. The CDR3 loop spans 16 amino acids. Germline lookup yields CDR1 MGHRA and CDR2 YSYEKL. CDR3 residues: CASSPNRGQGGSEAFF. The DNA of the CDR3 is TGCGCCAGCAGCCCCAATCGGGGACAGGGTGGATCTGAAGCTTTCTTT.

The table lists this clonotype with a few counts. A much bigger clone sits one base away, suggesting this may be a read error. The genes are TRBV10-3 and TRBJ2-7, with no clear D. CDR3 size: 14 residues. CDR1 ENHRY and CDR2 SYGVKD come from the germline V gene. Trimming pared 2 bases from V and 2 bases from J, leaving 10 bases between. The CDR3 here is CAISEAMNAYEQYF. CDR3 in DNA: TGTGCCATCAGTGAGGCGATGAATGCCTACGAGCAGTACTTC.

This clonotype was detected a few times. The chain recombines TRBV5-6 with TRBJ1-2; 8 positions agree with TRBD1. The CDR3 runs 12 residues. Trimming took 4 bases from V and 6 from J; bases not matched to a gene: 2. The germline V gene has CDR1 SGHDT and CDR2 YYEEEE. CDR3 coding DNA: TGTGCCAGCAGCCAGGGGGCTCATGGCTACACCTTC. Translation: CASSQGAHGYTF.

The chain joins TRBV3-1 to TRBJ2-5, with D perhaps matching TRBD2 (6 bases). Trimming removed 1 base from V and 2 bases from J, with 14 bases in between. Per germline, CDR1 LGHDT and CDR2 YNNKEL (reference sequence). The CDR3 consists of 16 residues. The CDR3 DNA is TGTGCCAGCAGCCAAGTGGGGGGTAGGACACAAGAGACCCAGTACTTC. Its protein product is CASSQVGGRTQETQYF.

This clonotype was counted a few times. The chain joins TRBV6-1 to TRBJ2-7; D possibly uses TRBD1 or TRBD2 (5 bases each). Germline V gives CDR1 MNHNS, CDR2 SASEGT. The CDR3 is 12 amino acids. With 0 bases removed from V and 8 bases from J, the gap between germline ends came to 8 bases. The CDR3 spells CASSEAVGQQYF. CDR3 sequence (DNA): TGTGCCAGCAGTGAAGCGGTGGGACAGCAGTACTTC.

The chain couples TRBV27 to TRBJ2-7; D is perhaps TRBD2 (6 bases). Trimming removed 6 bases at V and 1 base at J, with 16 bases between. The CDR3 loop spans 15 amino acids. Germline lookup yields CDR1 MNHEY and CDR2 SMNVEV (reference sequence). DNA for the CDR3: TGTGCCAGCAGGTCTGAAACTAGCCTATCCTACGAGCAGTACTTC. This sequence encodes CASRSETSLSYEQYF.

CDR3 nucleotide sequence: TGTGCCAGCAGCCCCCGGAGACAGGGGGTTGAGCAGTACTTC. Translating gives CASSPRRQGVEQYF. The rearrangement links TRBV11-2 to TRBJ2-7; 9 bases are a match to TRBD1. Trimming removed 5 bases from V and 7 bases from J; junction bases left unmatched: 9. Germline-derived CDR1 and CDR2 are SGHAT and FQNNGV. The CDR3 loop spans 14 amino acids.

This rearrangement joins TRBV6-2 or TRBV6-3 to TRBJ2-1; D is uncertain. The CDR3 has 14 amino acids. The germline V and J ends were trimmed by 7 bases and 10 bases, with 20 bases remaining between them. Per germline, CDR1 MNHEY and CDR2 SVGEGT. The CDR3 loop reads CASTEQFSPYEQFF. For the CDR3, the DNA is TGTGCCAGCACCGAACAGTTCAGCCCCTACGAGCAGTTCTTC.

The rearrangement uses TRBV6-5 and TRBJ1-5; 8 positions match TRBD1. CDR1 and CDR2 (germline): MNHEY, SVGAGI. This CDR3 spans 16 amino acids. The V and J ends lost 6 bases and 1 base, in that order; junction bases with no gene match: 8. CDR3 sequence reads: CASRPTGGKSNQPQHF. The CDR3 region has the DNA TGTGCCAGCAGGCCTACAGGGGGAAAGAGCAATCAGCCCCAGCATTTT.

The rearrangement uses TRBV5-1 and TRBJ1-5, with D tentatively TRBD1 (5 bases). CDR1 SGHRS and CDR2 YFSETQ come from the germline V gene. There are 15 residues in the CDR3. V lost 4 bases, J lost 7 bases, and 18 bases lay in between. CDR3 sequence (DNA): TGCGCCAGCAGCCGGGAGGGCGGCGAGGGGCAGCCCCAGCATTTT. This encodes CASSREGGEGQPQHF.

This chain joins TRBV4-2 and TRBJ2-1, with 7 nucleotides matching TRBD2. This CDR3 region has 14 residues. After removal of 4 bases from V and 8 bases from J, the junction contained 8 bases not matched to a gene. Germline loops: CDR1 LGHNA, CDR2 YNFKEQ. CDR3 sequence reads: CASSRRTSSHEQFF. CDR3 nucleotide sequence: TGTGCCAGCAGCCGCAGGACTAGTTCGCATGAGCAGTTCTTC.

V usage is TRBV2 and J usage is TRBJ1-1; D gene unclear. V was cut by 2 bases and J by 6 bases, with 10 bases left in between. In germline, CDR1 is SNHLY, CDR2 FYNNEI. There are 13 residues in the CDR3. The CDR3 reads CASSERTDAEAFF. CDR3 bases: TGTGCCAGCAGTGAACGGACCGACGCTGAAGCTTTCTTT.

The sample holds a few counts of this clonotype. The chain uses TRBV12-3 or TRBV12-4 and TRBJ1-2, with 8 bases fitting TRBD1. The CDR3 spans 13 residues. Trimming at V came to 3 bases and at J to 7 bases, leaving 4 bases not matched to a gene. CDR3 DNA: TGTGCCAGCAGTTTCGCAGGGGGCCCTGGCTACACCTTC. As protein: CASSFAGGPGYTF.

The V call is TRBV7-2, the J call TRBJ1-2; unclear D gene. Trimming cost V 0 bases and J 7 bases, with 9 bases left between them. Germline-derived CDR1 and CDR2 are SGHTA and FQGNSA. The CDR3 has 13 residues. The CDR3 loop is CASSLAGSGGYTF. Written as DNA, the CDR3 is TGTGCCAGCAGCTTAGCCGGGTCGGGTGGCTACACCTTC.

Only a few counts were recorded for this clonotype. This chain uses TRBV12-5 with TRBJ2-5, with D maybe TRBD2 (6 bases). CDR3 length: 14 amino acids. Per the germline V gene, CDR1 is LGHNT and CDR2 is FRNRAP. V was shortened by 2 bases and J by 3 bases, with 10 bases between the two germline ends. The CDR3 DNA reads TGTGCTAGTGGTTTGCAGGGAGGCGAAGAGACCCAGTACTTC. It codes for CASGLQGGEETQYF.

J is TRBJ2-7 and V is TRBV13, with D unclear. Trimming removed 2 bases at V and 8 bases at J, with 13 bases between. The CDR3 consists of 13 residues. The germline V gene has CDR1 PRHDT and CDR2 FYEKMQ (reference sequence). This CDR3 is CASSLSVEGKQYF. The DNA for the CDR3 is TGTGCCAGCAGCTTATCGGTGGAAGGGAAGCAGTACTTC.

The V gene is TRBV7-6, the J gene TRBJ2-7, with a possible D match to TRBD1 (5 bases). Germline V gene sequence: CDR1 SGHVS, CDR2 FNYEAQ. This CDR3 has 15 amino acids. With 1 base removed from V and 3 bases from J, the gap between germline ends came to 13 bases. The CDR3 coding sequence is TGTGCCAGCAGCTTAGGAGCTGCCAGGGTCTACGAGCAGTACTTC. Amino acid sequence: CASSLGAARVYEQYF.